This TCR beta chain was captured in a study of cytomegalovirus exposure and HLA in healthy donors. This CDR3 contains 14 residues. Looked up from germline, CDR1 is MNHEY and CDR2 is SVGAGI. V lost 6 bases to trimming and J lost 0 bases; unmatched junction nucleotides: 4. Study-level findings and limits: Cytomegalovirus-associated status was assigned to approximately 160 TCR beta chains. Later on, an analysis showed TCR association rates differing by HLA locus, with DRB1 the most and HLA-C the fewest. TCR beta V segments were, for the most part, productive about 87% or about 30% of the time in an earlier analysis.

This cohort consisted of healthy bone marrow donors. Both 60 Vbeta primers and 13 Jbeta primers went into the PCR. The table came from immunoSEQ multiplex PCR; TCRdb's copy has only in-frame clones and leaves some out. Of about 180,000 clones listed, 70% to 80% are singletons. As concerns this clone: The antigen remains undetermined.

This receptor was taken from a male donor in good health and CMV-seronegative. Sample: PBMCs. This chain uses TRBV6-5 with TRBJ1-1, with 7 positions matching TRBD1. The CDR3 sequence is CASRATGLNTEAFF. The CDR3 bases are TGTGCCAGCAGGGCGACAGGGTTGAACACTGAAGCTTTCTTT.